The clone carrying this T cell receptor beta chain was counted at least ten times. Its cognate antigen is unknown. One end of the junction is discordant with germline, which a read error may explain. Germline values: CDR1 MNHEY, CDR2 SVGAGI. The CDR3 extends over 16 amino acids. TCRdb recomputed calls from the reads with MiXCR, one row per CDR3 protein. The data contain about 460,000 distinct CDR3 sequences, approximately 11% of them singletons. This entry belongs to a study of T cell repertoires in cytomegalovirus infection. Background on the study: Both a matching HLA type and CMV infection were indicated by public TCR beta signatures.

Regarding the study as a whole: There were HLA-C-restricted CMV-specific TCR beta clonotypes dominating the ex vivo response. Public TCR beta family frequency separated CMV-and-HLA carriers, including in an independent cohort.

The source of this sequence is a human donor in good health (CMV status not recorded). Some clones in this sample may be carry-over from other donors' samples. The material sequenced was PBMCs. V is TRBV6-5 and J is TRBJ1-6, with D possibly being TRBD1 (5 bases). This chain's CDR3 is CASSYSFTGGNTPLHF. The CDR3 DNA reads TGTGCCAGCAGTTACTCGTTCACCGGGGGTAATACACCCCTCCACTTT.